This T cell receptor (beta chain) was found in a study of blood T cells in healthy people across ages. A second PCR, run for about 7 to 12 cycles, used a sample-barcoded 5' primer plus a J-beta primer mix. Every sample produced at least 3 million CDR3-containing paired-end reads. TCRdb analysed the 5' RACE reads with MiXCR anew, one entry per CDR3 protein. The sample has about 1 million distinct CDR3 sequences, 45% seen once; the top ten hold about 19%. A few counts support this clonotype. The donors, all healthy, were Caucasians living in Russia, aged roughly 6 to 100. The germline CDR1 and CDR2 sequences are MNHEY and SMNVEV (reference sequence). The V end lost 3 bases, the J end lost 4 bases, and 10 bases lay between the germline ends. There are 13 residues in the CDR3.

The receptor comes from a woman aged 55-75 years in good health. Sample: blood. The chain joins TRBV27 to TRBJ2-7, with unresolved D. The CDR3 DNA follows: TGTGCCAGCAGTTTCGGGCAGTATTACGAGCAGTACTTC. It yields the protein CASSFGQYYEQYF.